These 6 T cell receptor beta chains were all obtained from the same sample, sequenced in a study of T cell responses to AZD1222 COVID-19 vaccine. The data were produced by immunoSEQ multiplex PCR, yet TCRdb's version contains in-frame clones alone and is incomplete. In the table there are around 100,000 clones, about 88% of which are singletons. Material: peripheral blood, obtained on day 0 of AZD1222 vaccination. The receptors come from an adult in good health.

The chain employs TRBV11-2 and TRBJ2-1, with TRBD2 identical over 16 bases. In germline, CDR1 is SGHAT, CDR2 FQNNGV. V lost 0 bases to trimming and J lost 11 bases; unmatched junction nucleotides: 10. This CDR3 is built from 18 residues. CDR3 loop: CASSLDGGLAGGRLQQFF. CDR3 sequence (DNA): TGTGCCAGCAGCTTAGATGGGGGACTAGCGGGAGGGCGCCTTCAGCAGTTCTTC.

This chain joins TRBV24-1 and TRBJ1-5, with TRBD1 matching 7 bases. The junction had 8 bases not matched to a gene; V was cut back by 4 bases and J by 0 bases. CDR3 length: 17 residues. Germline lookup yields CDR1 KGHDR and CDR2 SFDVKD. The CDR3 sequence: CATSDSLDRNSNQPQHF. CDR3 DNA: TGTGCCACCAGTGACTCCCTGGACAGGAATAGCAATCAGCCCCAGCATTTT.

The chain employs TRBV19 and TRBJ1-4; no firm D call. Germline V gene data show CDR1 as LNHDA and CDR2 as SQIVND (reference sequence). Between the trimmed V and J ends, which lost 1 base and 2 bases, there was a span of 11 bases. The CDR3 is made up of 16 amino acids. The CDR3 nucleotides are TGTGCCAGTAGTATAGTAGTTTCTTGGACTAATGAAAAACTGTTTTTT. It encodes CASSIVVSWTNEKLFF.

The chain is built from TRBV7-2 and TRBJ2-7; TRBD1 is a possible D gene (6 bases). Germline assignment: CDR1 SGHTA and CDR2 FQGNSA. Trimming pared 5 bases from V and 5 bases from J, leaving 10 bases between. The CDR3 consists of 12 residues. The CDR3 protein is CASSRNRDEQYF. The CDR3 coding sequence is TGTGCCAGCAGCCGAAACAGGGACGAGCAGTACTTC.

The chain is built from TRBV28 and TRBJ1-1, with D hard to call. The CDR3 sequence is 12 residues long. V lost 7 bases, J lost 6 bases, and 12 bases lay in between. Germline V CDR1 and CDR2: MDHEN, SYDVKM. The CDR3 reads CASTIGTAEAFF. The CDR3 region has the DNA TGTGCCAGCACCATAGGTACAGCTGAAGCTTTCTTT. The complete variable domain, with remaining parts taken from reference TRBV28 and TRBJ1-1, reads DVKVTQSSRYLVKRTGEKVFLECVQDMDHENMFWYRQDPGLGLRLIYFSYDVKMKEKGDIPEGYSVSREKKERFSLILESASTNQTSMYLCASTIGTAEAFFGQGTRLTVV.

The genes are TRBV5-1 and TRBJ1-6; the D is unclear. The CDR3 spans 16 residues. CDR1 and CDR2 from the germline V gene are SGHRS and YFSETQ. V lost 4 bases, J lost 4 bases, and 15 bases lay in between. The CDR3 DNA is TGCGCCAGCAGCCAGGAAAGGACGGTATATAATTCACCCCTCCACTTT. The encoded protein is CASSQERTVYNSPLHF.